This entry features one T cell receptor (beta chain) sequence. The data were taken from a study of blood T cell repertoires in COVID-19. Study overall: Acute-phase and convalescent COVID-19 samples originated in the United States, Italy and Spain. PBMCs, B-cell-depleted T cells, or T cells provided the cDNA or gDNA that made up the material.

As processed by the authors: For nucleated cells, counts were estimated from reference gene primer amplification. Sequencing was performed with immunoSEQ multiplex PCR; in TCRdb, only in-frame clones are kept and a portion is missing. The D gene and trimming were derived from the DNA, and the V and J assignments and clone size from that table. Seen here are 350,000 or so clones, about 87% observed once, and the top ten hold less than 11%. V lost 1 base to trimming and J lost 4 bases, with 5 bases between them. CDR3 length equals 13 residues. Per germline, CDR1 SEHNR and CDR2 FQNEAQ (reference sequence). Seattle enrolled patients during active infection and tracked them longitudinally.

This receptor was taken from a woman aged 30 to 39 with COVID-19, enrolled during active disease. What was sequenced was peripheral blood. The chain couples TRBV7-9 to TRBJ2-1; a possible D gene is TRBD1 (5 bases). CDR3 nucleotide sequence: TGTGCCAGCAGCTTAGGACAGTACAATGAGCAGTTCTTC. Its protein product is CASSLGQYNEQFF.